This T cell receptor (beta chain) appears in the sequencing data of a study of beta chain features in type 1 diabetes. General study results and limits: Resolution of whether HLA type affects TCRB rearrangement was not achieved here.

The isolated RNA, all of it, was reverse transcribed, so expressed TCRB transcripts were what got sequenced. Only in-frame clones appear in the TCRdb table, and some are missing; sequencing was by immunoSEQ multiplex PCR. The sample lists over 65,000 clones; around a third were seen once. About this clone: The antigen is undetermined.

The CDR3 has 19 residues. Germline V gene data show CDR1 as SGHAT and CDR2 as FQNNGV. V trimming: 5 bases; J trimming: 3 bases; junction bases outside the gene matches: 18. The chain recombines TRBV11-2 with TRBJ1-4; 7 bases are shared with TRBD1. The sequencing sample was made of stem cell memory CD4+ T cells from blood. The source of this sequence is a woman between 18 and 29 years old in good health. The CDR3 loop reads CASSRRQGSLGYANEKLFF. In DNA form, the CDR3 reads TGTGCCAGCAGCCGCAGACAGGGTAGTCTTGGATACGCTAATGAAAAACTGTTTTTT.